These 24 T cell receptor beta chains originate from one sample sequenced in a study of vaccination effects on CD4 cells after COVID-19. Their antigens remain unidentified. Sequencing was performed with immunoSEQ multiplex PCR; in TCRdb, only in-frame clones are kept and a portion is missing. This sample has 57,000 or so clones, with roughly 73% found just once. Viral peptide pools were used in the ViraFEST assay to expand antigen-specific CD4+ T cells, and sequencing came afterward. Following a roughly 9-day culture, CD4+ T cells were purified. The vaccine given was either BNT162b2 or mRNA-1273, in two doses. Sequenced material: CD4+ T cells from PBMCs cultured with HCoV-229E spike peptides, taken after COVID-19 vaccination. These receptors all stem from a human donor who received a COVID-19 vaccine.

The DNA of the CDR3 is TGCAGTGCTAGAGATTTTCCTGAAGCTTTCTTT. It codes for CSARDFPEAFF. The chain links TRBV20-1 to TRBJ1-1, with D unresolved. The CDR3 runs to 11 residues. The V and J ends lost 0 bases and 6 bases respectively, with 5 bases between them. Germline V CDR1 and CDR2: DFQATT, SNEGSKA (reference sequence).

V gene TRBV3-1 (or the pseudogene TRBV3-2) combines with J gene TRBJ1-5, with no clear D. The CDR3 totals 14 residues. Germline CDR1 reads LGHDT; CDR2 reads YNNKEL (reference sequence). Between the trimmed V and J ends, which lost 0 bases and 6 bases, there was a span of 9 bases. CDR3 region: CASSQERGTQPQHF. For the CDR3, the DNA is TGTGCCAGCAGCCAAGAGCGGGGTACTCAGCCCCAGCATTTT.

This chain joins TRBV6-6 and TRBJ2-7; perhaps D is TRBD1 or TRBD2 (7 bases each). Trimming took off 7 bases at V and 4 bases at J, with 17 bases between the two ends. CDR3 size: 14 residues. Germline lookup yields CDR1 MNHNY and CDR2 SVGAGI (reference sequence). CDR3 region: CASNAGGGPYEQYV. CDR3 coding DNA: TGTGCCAGCAACGCAGGGGGGGGACCTTACGAGCAGTACGTC.

The gene calls are TRBV2 and TRBJ2-5, with 8 bases aligning to TRBD1. The germline CDR1 and CDR2 sequences are SNHLY and FYNNEI. This CDR3 comprises 12 residues. J gave up 2 bases and V 7 bases, and 0 bases lay outside the gene matches. The CDR3 nucleotides read TGTGCCAGCAACAGGGGGCAAGAGACCCAGTACTTC. Translated: CASNRGQETQYF.

The CDR3 sequence: CASSPSGLQNYGYTF. The CDR3 bases are TGTGCCAGCAGCCCCAGCGGATTACAAAACTATGGCTACACCTTC. The chain couples TRBV5-5 to TRBJ1-2; D gene unclear. CDR3 length: 15 amino acids. Per the germline V gene, CDR1 is SGHKS and CDR2 is YYEKEE (reference sequence). V lost 4 bases and J lost 2, with 15 bases in between.

The CDR3 here is CAWSRGQAYEQYV. CDR3 bases: TGTGCCTGGAGTAGGGGACAAGCCTACGAGCAGTACGTC. The V and J genes are TRBV30 and TRBJ2-7; the D gene is possibly TRBD1 (6 bases). Germline lookup yields CDR1 GTSNPN and CDR2 SVGIG (reference sequence). V lost 2 bases to trimming and J lost 2 bases, with 10 bases between them. The CDR3 has 13 amino acids.

This rearrangement joins TRBV5-4 to TRBJ2-1; 9 positions agree with TRBD2. This CDR3 spans 17 amino acids. The trim removed 4 bases at V and 3 bases at J, leaving 11 bases unmatched. Germline V gene data show CDR1 as SGHNT and CDR2 as YYREEE (reference sequence). The CDR3 DNA sequence: TGTGCCAGCAGCAGGGCGGGGGGGCCCAATTTCTACAATGAGCAGTTCTTC. This translates into CASSRAGGPNFYNEQFF.

This chain joins TRBV11-3 and TRBJ2-1, with TRBD2 identical over 7 bases. Per the germline V gene, CDR1 is SGHNT and CDR2 is YENEEA. The V and J ends lost 5 bases and 3 bases, in that order; junction bases with no gene match: 7. This CDR3 has 15 amino acids. The CDR3 here is CASSVAGTNYNEQFF. For the CDR3, the DNA is TGTGCCAGCAGCGTCGCCGGGACTAACTACAATGAGCAGTTCTTC.

This rearrangement joins TRBV28 to TRBJ2-7; a weak D match, TRBD2 (7 bases). Per the germline V gene, CDR1 is MDHEN and CDR2 is SYDVKM. V lost 5 bases, J lost 3 bases, and 11 bases lay in between. This CDR3 comprises 13 residues. In DNA, the CDR3 is TGTGCCAGCAGTCCGGGGGGCCTCTACGAGCAGTACGTC. This gives the protein CASSPGGLYEQYV.

The sample holds a few counts of this clone. The V gene is TRBV6-1, the J gene TRBJ2-7; TRBD1 aligns across 9 bases. This CDR3 contains 15 residues. J gave up 6 bases and V 2 bases, and 8 bases lay outside the gene matches. Germline V gene data show CDR1 as MNHNS and CDR2 as SASEGT. CDR3 sequence: CASSETRDRVVEQYV. The CDR3 nucleotides read TGTGCCAGCAGTGAAACCCGGGACAGGGTCGTCGAGCAGTACGTC.

The gene calls are TRBV5-4 and TRBJ1-1; weak D call: TRBD1 (6 bases). The CDR3 has 13 residues. V lost 4 bases and J lost 6, with 13 bases in between. Germline-derived CDR1 and CDR2 are SGHNT and YYREEE (reference sequence). The CDR3 region is CASSVTGAAEAFF. Written as DNA, the CDR3 is TGTGCCAGCAGCGTGACAGGCGCGGCTGAAGCTTTCTTT.

The chain joins TRBV11-2 to TRBJ2-5; TRBD2 agrees at 9 bases. There are 15 residues in the CDR3. The trim removed 4 bases at V and 6 bases at J, leaving 9 bases unmatched. From germline, CDR1 is SGHAT and CDR2 FQNNGV. The CDR3 spells CASSSVAGEGQTQYF. The CDR3 nucleotides are TGTGCCAGCAGCTCAGTAGCGGGGGAGGGTCAGACCCAGTACTTC.

A few counts support this clone. This chain links TRBV6-5 with TRBJ1-2, with 10 bases fitting TRBD1. Germline V gene data show CDR1 as MNHEY and CDR2 as SVGAGI. Trimming took 2 bases from V and 5 from J; bases not matched to a gene: 2. The CDR3 covers 14 residues. In DNA form, the CDR3 reads TGTGCCAGCAGTTACCAGGGACAGGGGTATGGCTACACCTTC. Protein sequence: CASSYQGQGYGYTF.

V and J are TRBV6-4 and TRBJ2-1; 12 bases map to TRBD2. Germline V gene lookup returns CDR1 MRHNA and CDR2 SNTAGT. The CDR3 runs to 16 residues. Trimming at V came to 5 bases and at J to 2 bases, leaving 4 bases not matched to a gene. The DNA of the CDR3 is TGTGCCAGCAGTCGGACTAGCGGGGTACCCTACAATGAGCAGTTCTTC. This translates into CASSRTSGVPYNEQFF.

This sequence joins TRBV7-2 and TRBJ1-3; D is undetermined. Looked up from germline, CDR1 is SGHTA and CDR2 is FQGNSA. The V end lost 0 bases, the J end lost 0 bases, and 9 bases lay between the germline ends. This CDR3 region has 16 residues. Written as DNA, the CDR3 is TGTGCCAGCAGCTTAGCGGTCAGGAGCTCTGGAAACACCATATATTTT. It translates to CASSLAVRSSGNTIYF.

This clone has a single count. The chain combines TRBV3-1 (or the pseudogene TRBV3-2) with TRBJ2-5; TRBD2 matches 7 bases. CDR1 is LGHDT, CDR2 YNNKEL, per germline (reference sequence). Trimming removed 0 bases from V and 5 bases from J; junction bases left unmatched: 6. The CDR3 runs to 15 residues. CDR3 region: CASSQERTRWETQYF. The DNA of the CDR3 is TGTGCCAGCAGCCAAGAAAGGACTAGGTGGGAGACCCAGTACTTC.

This clone was seen a single time. The chain links TRBV11-2 to TRBJ1-1; no definite D call. Germline CDR1 and CDR2: SGHAT and FQNNGV. The V end was cut by 3 bases, the J end by 3 bases, with 11 bases between. This CDR3 comprises 14 residues. The CDR3 nucleotides are TGTGCCAGCAGCTTTCTGGGTGGTCACACTGAAGCTTTCTTT. This gives the protein CASSFLGGHTEAFF.

This clone occurred once. This chain uses TRBV24-1 with TRBJ2-1, with a weak D call TRBD1 (5 bases). Deletions cut 0 bases from V and 0 bases from J, with 11 bases between. The CDR3 loop spans 17 amino acids. Germline values: CDR1 KGHDR, CDR2 SFDVKD. The CDR3 DNA follows: TGTGCCACCAGTGATTTGAGGGGTTCTGGCTCCTACAATGAGCAGTTCTTC. It specifies CATSDLRGSGSYNEQFF.

This clone was observed a handful of times. The V call is TRBV7-9, the J call TRBJ1-3, with 7 bases aligning to TRBD1. Looked up from germline, CDR1 is SEHNR and CDR2 is FQNEAQ (reference sequence). The V segment lost 4 bases and the J segment 2 bases; nucleotides outside the gene matches: 2. CDR3 length equals 14 residues. CDR3 amino acids: CASSSGGTGNTIYF. CDR3 bases: TGTGCCAGCAGCTCAGGGGGAACTGGAAACACCATATATTTT.

The chain employs TRBV6-5 and TRBJ2-7, with 8 bases matching TRBD1. Per the germline V gene, CDR1 is MNHEY and CDR2 is SVGAGI. This CDR3 is built from 15 residues. Trimming cost V 0 bases and J 3 bases; bases outside gene matches: 4. This chain's CDR3 is CASSYSYGQGYEQYV. In DNA, the CDR3 is TGTGCCAGCAGTTACTCTTACGGACAGGGCTACGAGCAGTACGTC.

The rearrangement joins TRBV27 to TRBJ1-3; no definite D call. Germline CDR1 reads MNHEY; CDR2 reads SMNVEV (reference sequence). V dropped 2 bases and J dropped 2 bases, with 10 bases sitting between them. This CDR3 is 15 amino acids long. In DNA, the CDR3 is TGTGCCAGCAGTTTAGGCAGGAACCCTGGAAACACCATATATTTT. Amino acids: CASSLGRNPGNTIYF.

The chain has TRBV9 and TRBJ2-5; D perhaps matches TRBD1 (6 bases). V was clipped by 2 bases and J by 4 bases, with 12 bases between them. This CDR3 comprises 14 residues. Per germline, CDR1 SGDLS and CDR2 YYNGEE. The CDR3 DNA reads as TGTGCCAGCAGCGTCTCCAGCAGGGGAGAGACCCAGTACTTC. This codes for CASSVSSRGETQYF. Looking up the rest from reference TRBV9 and TRBJ2-5 gives the full variable domain: DSGVTQTPKHLITATGQRVTLRCSPRSGDLSVYWYQQSLDQGLQFLIQYYNGEERAKGNILERFSAQQFPDLHSELNLSSLELGDSALYFCASSVSSRGETQYFGPGTRLLVL.

The chain uses TRBV2 and TRBJ1-1; the D gene is possibly TRBD1 (6 bases). The germline gives CDR1 SNHLY, CDR2 FYNNEI. This CDR3 has 13 residues. V lost 5 bases, J lost 8 bases, and 15 bases lay in between. The CDR3: CASSTDRTLEAFF. CDR3 nucleotide sequence: TGTGCCAGCAGTACCGACAGGACCCTCGAAGCTTTCTTT.

This clone appeared once. The chain is built from TRBV5-6 and TRBJ2-3; no firm D call. CDR3 length: 14 residues. CDR1 is SGHDT and CDR2 is YYEEEE in the germline V gene. Trimming removed 2 bases at V and 2 bases at J, with 9 bases between. This chain's CDR3 is CASSFRAVTDTQYF. DNA for the CDR3: TGTGCCAGCAGCTTCCGGGCAGTCACAGATACGCAGTATTTT.